This is a list of T cell receptor beta chains from one sample in a study of blood T cell repertoires in COVID-19. TCRdb keeps only in-frame clones here, not all; method: immunoSEQ multiplex PCR. The sample has 350,000 to 400,000 clones, 90% seen once. Sequencing input: peripheral blood. The receptors shown here come from a man aged 18 to 29 with active or convalescent COVID-19. Each CDR3 is given with its conserved first and last residue. A D gene is named only where the DNA matches it firmly. Expanded clones get a size class; other rows say once, few or many, or leave the size out.

V gene	D gene	J gene	clone size	CDR3 DNA	CDR3 protein
TRBV7-2	TRBD2	TRBJ2-7	-	TGTGCCAGCAGCTTAGGGGTAGCGGGGGGCTACGAGCAGTACTTC	CASSLGVAGGYEQYF
TRBV30	TRBD1	TRBJ1-5	-	TGTGCCTGGAGTCCGGGGACAGAAATTTATCAGCCCCAGCATTTT	CAWSPGTEIYQPQHF
TRBV7-9	-	TRBJ1-2	-	TGTGCCAGCAGCGCATGGAGCCGTACCCTCGATGGCTACACCTTC	CASSAWSRTLDGYTF
TRBV28	-	TRBJ1-1	-	TGTGCCAGCAGGGAAGACATCTATAAGAAAGCTTTCTTT	CASREDIYKKAFF
TRBV29-1	-	TRBJ2-5	-	TGCAGCGTTGTGCGGTGGGAGACCCAGTACTTC	CSVVRWETQYF
TRBV7-9	-	TRBJ1-2	-	TGTGCCAGCAGCTCGACAGTCTATGGCTACACCTTC	CASSSTVYGYTF
TRBV7-9	TRBD1	TRBJ1-5	-	TGTGCCAGCAGCCGCGACAGGGACAATCAGCCCCAGCATTTT	CASSRDRDNQPQHF
TRBV7-9	-	TRBJ1-1	-	TGTGCCAGCAGCTTCGGTTCAGGTCGGAGGACGGAGACTTTT	CASSFGSGRRTETF
TRBV27	TRBD2	TRBJ2-2	-	TGTGCCAGCAGTTTGAAGGTAGCGGGGGGTTTTGGCGGGGAGCTGTTTTTT	CASSLKVAGGFGGELFF
TRBV29-1	-	TRBJ2-3	-	TGCAGCGTTGAAGTTGGGCTAGCGGATACGCAGTATTTT	CSVEVGLADTQYF
TRBV27	TRBD1	TRBJ2-1	-	TGTGCCAGCAGTTCCCGACAGGGGCCCTACAATGAGCAGTTCTTC	CASSSRQGPYNEQFF
TRBV7-2	-	TRBJ1-5	-	TGTGCCAGCAGCCGCCCCGGTCAGCCCCAGCATTTT	CASSRPGQPQHF
TRBV28	TRBD1	TRBJ2-7	once	TGTGCCAGCAATCGACAGGGGGTTTACGAGCAGTACTTC	CASNRQGVYEQYF
TRBV6-5	TRBD1	TRBJ2-4	once	TGTGCCAGCAGGGACAGGGGTAAAAACATTCAGTACTTC	CASRDRGKNIQYF
TRBV6-5	TRBD1	TRBJ1-2	-	TGTGCCAGCAGTTACTCCTGGACAGGGGATGGCTACACCTTC	CASSYSWTGDGYTF
TRBV10-2	TRBD1	TRBJ2-6	-	TGCGCCAGCAGTGGGCTAGGACAGGTCTCTGGGGCCAACGTCCTGACTTTC	CASSGLGQVSGANVLTF
TRBV7-9	-	TRBJ1-1	-	TGTGCCAGCAGCGGGCGGGTAGGGCGCACTGAAGCTTTCTTT	CASSGRVGRTEAFF
TRBV5-5	-	TRBJ1-1	-	TGTGCCAGCAGCTTGGTGGGGGGAGTTAACACTGAAGCTTTCTTT	CASSLVGGVNTEAFF
TRBV4-3	-	TRBJ2-2	once	TGCGCCAGCTCGATGCGGCAGGGTTCCGGGGAGCTGTTTTTT	CASSMRQGSGELFF
TRBV2	-	TRBJ2-1	-	TGTGCCAGCAGTGGAGAGGGAGACGGTGAGCAGTTCTTC	CASSGEGDGEQFF
TRBV11-1	-	TRBJ2-7	-	TGTGCCAGCAGCCGGCGGCAACCTTACGAGCAGTACTTC	CASSRRQPYEQYF
TRBV15	TRBD1	TRBJ1-3	-	TGTGCCACCAGCAGCATAGGGACAGTTTCTGGAAACACCATATATTTT	CATSSIGTVSGNTIYF
TRBV27	-	TRBJ2-3	-	TGTGCCAGCAGTTTAAACCAAGCTAGCACAGATACGCAGTATTTT	CASSLNQASTDTQYF
TRBV24-1	-	TRBJ1-1	-	TGTGCCACCAGTGATGAAACAGGACCGAACACTGAAGCTTTCTTT	CATSDETGPNTEAFF
TRBV4-1	-	TRBJ1-1	-	TGCGCCAGCAGCCAAGACCCGGCGGGTGGTGAAGCTTTCTTT	CASSQDPAGGEAFF
TRBV28	-	TRBJ2-6	once	TGTGCCAGCAGTCCGACAGCCTCTGGGGCCAACGTCCTGACTTTC	CASSPTASGANVLTF
TRBV6-5	TRBD1	TRBJ2-7	once	TGTGCCAGCAGCTATCAGGGACAGGGGCCCTACGAGCAGTACTTC	CASSYQGQGPYEQYF
TRBV11-1	TRBD1	TRBJ1-1	-	TGTGCCAGCAGCGCAGGACCCGGGACAGCGAACACTGAAGCTTTCTTT	CASSAGPGTANTEAFF
TRBV11-1	TRBD2	TRBJ2-2	-	TGTGCCAGCAGCTTAGCCGGACTAGCGGGGACCGGGGAGCTGTTTTTT	CASSLAGLAGTGELFF
TRBV28	TRBD1	TRBJ2-7	-	TGTGCCAGCAGTTCGACAGGGGGTAGGCCAACCTACGAGCAGTACTTC	CASSSTGGRPTYEQYF
TRBV11-2	TRBD1	TRBJ2-2	once	TGTGCCAGCAGCCGCCGGGACAGGGGGCTTGGGGAGCTGTTTTTT	CASSRRDRGLGELFF
TRBV7-8	-	TRBJ1-5	-	TGTGCCAGCAGCCGAGGGAACAGGTATAGCAATCAGCCCCAGCATTTT	CASSRGNRYSNQPQHF
TRBV28	TRBD1	TRBJ2-2	-	TGTGCCAGCAGTTTTCAGGACAGGGTGAACTACGCGAACACCGGGGAGCTGTTTTTT	CASSFQDRVNYANTGELFF
TRBV20-1	TRBD1	TRBJ1-1	-	TGCAGTGCTAGTGGCTACGGGACAGCGGTAGTTTTCTTT	CSASGYGTAVVFF
TRBV29-1	-	TRBJ1-3	-	TGCAGCGTTGATTTCGAGGACACCATATATTTT	CSVDFEDTIYF
TRBV5-4	-	TRBJ2-3	-	TGTGCCAGCAGCTTGGGAGGACAACACACAGATACGCAGTATTTT	CASSLGGQHTDTQYF
TRBV7-9	-	TRBJ1-2	-	TGTGCCAGCAGCTTAGTTCTCCCAGGAAACTATGGCTACACCTTC	CASSLVLPGNYGYTF
TRBV3-1/TRBV3-2	TRBD2	TRBJ2-2	-	TGTGCCAGCAGCCAAGACAAGCGGGGGGGCCCCGGGGAGCTGTTTTTT	CASSQDKRGGPGELFF
TRBV4-3	TRBD2	TRBJ2-1	-	TGCGCCAGCAGCCAAGAAGGGACTAGGGTCAATGAGCAGTTCTTC	CASSQEGTRVNEQFF
TRBV7-6	TRBD1	TRBJ2-1	-	TGTGCCAGCAGCTTAAGCCCGGGACAGGGGCACTACAATGAGCAGTTCTTC	CASSLSPGQGHYNEQFF
TRBV7-2	-	TRBJ2-5	-	TGTGCCAGCAGCCCCCCAGGGTCAGGGTTAACCCAGTACTTC	CASSPPGSGLTQYF